The 9 T cell receptor beta chains below all came from one sample that was sequenced in a study of CD8 T cells in ankylosing spondylitis. For these TCRs, the target antigens are not known. TCRdb recomputed calls from the 5' RACE reads with MiXCR, one row per CDR3 protein. The sample holds a few hundred thousand distinct CDR3 sequences; 7% to 9% are singletons and the top ten take less than 15%. General study results and limits: A motif of roughly 8 highly homologous TCR beta variants was seen as apparently characteristic of ankylosing spondylitis blood.

Material: blood, either unsorted or a sorted T cell fraction (not recorded which). The receptor source for this set is a male donor with ankylosing spondylitis.

This clonotype was recorded a few times. In DNA, the CDR3 is TGCGCCAGCAGCCATTTTCAGGGCAATGAGCAGTTCTTC. It is translated as CASSHFQGNEQFF. The V call is TRBV4-3, the J call TRBJ2-1, with a tentative D call TRBD1 (5 bases). The CDR3 sequence is 13 residues long. V lost 3 bases, J lost 6 bases, and 9 bases lay in between. CDR1 is LGHNA and CDR2 is YSLEER in the germline V gene.

The CDR3 loop reads CSVETGADTQYF. The DNA of the CDR3 is TGCAGCGTTGAAACAGGGGCAGATACGCAGTATTTT. The gene calls are TRBV29-1 and TRBJ2-3, with 7 bases fitting TRBD1. Trimming cost V 2 bases and J 4 bases; bases outside gene matches: 0. The germline CDR1 and CDR2 sequences are SQVTM and ANQGSEA. This CDR3 spans 12 amino acids.

There are a few counts of this clonotype. The chain has TRBV12-3 or TRBV12-4 and TRBJ2-5; a possible D gene is TRBD1 (6 bases). V was pared by 1 base and J by 5 bases, with 20 bases between. The CDR3 is 17 amino acids. Written as DNA, the CDR3 is TGTGCCAGCAGTTTAGTAACCGGGACCCAGGGGCAGGAGACCCAGTACTTC. Translating it yields CASSLVTGTQGQETQYF.

This clonotype showed up many times. The chain employs TRBV12-3 or TRBV12-4 and TRBJ1-2; D call uncertain. Trimming left V 3 bases short and J 8 bases short, with 10 bases between. CDR3 length: 12 amino acids. Here the CDR3 DNA reads TGTGCCAGCAGTTTTTTTCCTGGGGGCTACACCTTC. Amino acid sequence: CASSFFPGGYTF.

This clonotype was detected a few times. The rearrangement links TRBV27 to TRBJ2-7, with 10 bases aligning to TRBD2. The germline gives CDR1 MNHEY, CDR2 SMNVEV (reference sequence). The CDR3 covers 15 residues. V gave up 5 bases and J gave up 3 bases; unmatched junction bases: 7. The CDR3: CASSPRTSGLYEQYF. As DNA, the CDR3 is TGTGCCAGCAGTCCTCGGACTAGCGGTCTCTACGAGCAGTACTTC.

This clonotype came up a few times. The chain joins TRBV6-1 to TRBJ2-1; D is perhaps TRBD1 (6 bases). From germline, CDR1 is MNHNS and CDR2 SASEGT. The CDR3 length is 16 residues. The germline V and J ends were trimmed by 2 bases and 4 bases, with 15 bases remaining between them. CDR3: CASSEIRQELYNEQFF. The CDR3, as DNA: TGTGCCAGCAGTGAAATCAGACAGGAATTATACAATGAGCAGTTCTTC.

At least ten counts were recorded for this clonotype. The V gene is TRBV20-1, the J gene TRBJ2-2; 9 nucleotides match TRBD2. The CDR3 contains 17 residues. Germline loops: CDR1 DFQATT, CDR2 SNEGSKA (reference sequence). J lost 0 bases, V lost 0 bases, and 5 bases had no gene match. CDR3 sequence reads: CSARDLAGGTNTGELFF. CDR3 in DNA: TGCAGTGCTAGAGATCTGGCGGGAGGGACGAACACCGGGGAGCTGTTTTTT.

This clonotype was counted ten times or more. The V call is TRBV3-1, the J call TRBJ2-1; possibly TRBD2 for D (5 bases). Germline V gene sequence: CDR1 LGHDT, CDR2 YNNKEL (reference sequence). The CDR3 length is 16 residues. V gave up 0 bases and J gave up 3 bases, with 12 bases separating them. The CDR3 sequence: CASSQDYKRIYNEQFF. In DNA form, the CDR3 reads TGTGCCAGCAGCCAAGATTATAAGCGGATCTACAATGAGCAGTTCTTC.

This chain connects TRBV5-1 to TRBJ2-5; 12 bases map to TRBD2. CDR3 length equals 15 residues. V lost 3 bases, J lost 3 bases, and 3 bases stayed unmatched. CDR1 and CDR2 (germline): SGHRS, YFSETQ. CDR3: CASSSTSGSEETQYF. As DNA, the CDR3 is TGCGCCAGCAGCTCGACTAGCGGGAGCGAAGAGACCCAGTACTTC.